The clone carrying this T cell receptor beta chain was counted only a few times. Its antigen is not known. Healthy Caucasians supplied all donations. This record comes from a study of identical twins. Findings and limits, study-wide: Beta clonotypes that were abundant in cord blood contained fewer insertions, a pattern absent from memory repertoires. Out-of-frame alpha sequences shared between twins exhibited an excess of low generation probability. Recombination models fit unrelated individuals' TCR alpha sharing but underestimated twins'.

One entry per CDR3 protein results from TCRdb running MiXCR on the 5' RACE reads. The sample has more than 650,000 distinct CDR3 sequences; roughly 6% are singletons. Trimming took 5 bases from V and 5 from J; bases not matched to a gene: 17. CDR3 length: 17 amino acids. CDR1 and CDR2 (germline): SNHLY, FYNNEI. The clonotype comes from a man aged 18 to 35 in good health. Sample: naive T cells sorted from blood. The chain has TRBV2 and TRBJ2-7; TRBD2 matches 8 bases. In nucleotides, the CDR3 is TGTGCCAGCAGTCAAAGGGGTGGACTAGCCCTCGCTAACGAGCAGTACTTC. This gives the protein CASSQRGGLALANEQYF.